The next 18 T cell receptor beta chains were all read from a single sample in a study of neurological immune-mediated disorders. Each CDR3 protein is one row after TCRdb ran MiXCR on the 5' RACE reads. The sample consists of some 47,000 distinct CDR3 sequences, about 22% of them appearing once. Noted time point: technical triplicate 3. Sequenced sample: PBMCs. The receptor source for this set is a man between 60 and 75 years old with HTLV-1-associated myelopathy (HAM/TSP).

Concerning this clonotype itself: A read error may be the cause here, since a much bigger clone is one base away. The genes are TRBV5-1 and TRBJ2-6, with TRBD1 matching 8 bases. The CDR3 totals 15 residues. Per germline, CDR1 SGHRS and CDR2 YFSETQ. In DNA form, the CDR3 reads TGCGCCAGCAGCAGGGACAGGTCTGGGGCCAACGTCCCGACTTTC. Protein sequence: CASSRDRSGANVPTF. The entire variable domain, with the rest obtained from reference TRBV5-1 and TRBJ2-6, is as follows: KAGVTQTPRYLIKTRGQQVTLSCSPISGHRSVSWYQQTPGQGLQFLFEYFSETQRNKGNFPGRFSGRQFSNSRSEMNVSTLELGDSALYLCASSRDRSGANVPTFGAGSRLTVL.

This clonotype was counted many times. This CDR3 is CASSLTGVAKNIQYF. The CDR3 DNA is TGTGCCAGCAGCTTGACAGGGGTTGCCAAAAACATTCAGTACTTC. The V call is TRBV5-5, the J call TRBJ2-4; 7 nucleotides align to TRBD1. The CDR3 has 15 residues. J lost 1 base, V lost 1 base, and 2 bases had no gene match. Looked up from germline, CDR1 is SGHKS and CDR2 is YYEKEE (reference sequence).

This clonotype was recorded at least ten times. This sequence joins TRBV18 and TRBJ2-7; D gene ambiguous. CDR3 size: 14 residues. The V gene lost 2 bases and the J gene lost 0 bases, with 8 bases spanning the gap. Germline CDR1 and CDR2: KGHSH and LQKENI. CDR3 sequence reads: CASSPYSLSYEQYF. The CDR3, as DNA: TGTGCCAGCTCACCATACTCCCTCTCCTACGAGCAGTACTTC. Full variable domain (remainder filled in from reference TRBV18 and TRBJ2-7): NAGVMQNPRHLVRRRGQEARLRCSPMKGHSHVYWYRQLPEEGLKFMVYLQKENIIDESGMPKERFSAEFPKEGPSILRIQQVVRGDSAAYFCASSPYSLSYEQYFGPGTRLTVT.

At least ten counts were recorded for this clonotype. The V call is TRBV28, the J call TRBJ2-7, with 9 bases fitting TRBD1. The CDR3 covers 16 residues. Looked up from germline, CDR1 is MDHEN and CDR2 is SYDVKM. V gave up 1 base and J gave up 5 bases; unmatched junction bases: 9. CDR3 protein: CASSLSSGTGKDEQYF. CDR3 coding DNA: TGTGCCAGCAGTTTATCCTCCGGGACAGGGAAGGACGAGCAGTACTTC.

Comment on this clonotype: This is likely a read error, given that the CDR3 carries no conserved phenylalanine or tryptophan at its end. The chain recombines TRBV20-1 with TRBJ2-1; 16 bases match TRBD2. The J segment lost 0 bases and the V segment lost 3 bases, leaving 5 bases of the junction unmatched. The CDR3 totals 18 residues. The germline V gene has CDR1 DFQATT and CDR2 SNEGSKA (reference sequence). CDR3 in amino acids: CSARGLAGGVSSYNEQFL. CDR3 DNA: TGCAGTGCTAGGGGACTAGCGGGAGGGGTGAGCTCCTACAATGAGCAGTTCTTA.

The rearrangement links TRBV27 to TRBJ2-3; no clear D. Trimming pared 0 bases from V and 2 bases from J, leaving 6 bases between. There are 14 residues in the CDR3. Germline V CDR1 and CDR2: MNHEY, SMNVEV (reference sequence). The DNA of the CDR3 is TGTGCCAGCAGTTTATCGGGGTACACAGATACGCAGTATTTT. This gives the protein CASSLSGYTDTQYF.

This clonotype was found many times. J is TRBJ2-7 and V is TRBV5-1; 8 bases align to TRBD2. In germline, CDR1 is SGHRS, CDR2 YFSETQ. V lost 3 bases and J lost 0; bases outside the gene matches: 5. The CDR3 extends over 15 amino acids. CDR3 bases: TGCGCCAGCAGCTCGCCGGGAGGGCTCTCCTACGAGCAGTACTTC. Protein: CASSSPGGLSYEQYF.

This clonotype occurred many times. This chain uses TRBV9 with TRBJ2-5; 7 bases map to TRBD1. V dropped 0 bases and J dropped 5; count of bases not matched to a gene: 10. CDR3 length equals 16 residues. Germline V lookup: CDR1 SGDLS, CDR2 YYNGEE. CDR3 sequence reads: CASSVADIGGVETQYF. Written as DNA, the CDR3 is TGTGCCAGCAGCGTAGCTGATATAGGGGGCGTTGAGACCCAGTACTTC.

Comments on this clonotype: A much larger clone sits a single nucleotide away, making a read error possible. The chain combines TRBV20-1 with TRBJ2-7; TRBD1 aligns across 8 bases. V lost 6 bases to trimming and J lost 5 bases; unmatched junction nucleotides: 12. CDR1 is DFQATT and CDR2 is SNEGSKA in the germline V gene (reference sequence). The CDR3 runs to 14 residues. CDR3 nucleotides: TGCAGTGCGGCCCGACAGGGGATGATTGACGAGCAGTACTTC. Its protein product is CSAARQGMIDEQYF.

This clonotype was recorded many times. The gene calls are TRBV6-6 and TRBJ2-1; D remains ambiguous. Germline V gene sequence: CDR1 MNHNY, CDR2 SVGAGI (reference sequence). Trimming cost V 2 bases and J 6 bases, with 14 bases left between them. The CDR3 consists of 15 residues. This CDR3 reads CASSYQPMWSNEQFF. The CDR3 nucleotides are TGTGCCAGCAGTTACCAGCCTATGTGGAGCAATGAGCAGTTCTTC.

This clonotype was recorded many times. One junction end does not reproduce the germline sequence, and a read error may be involved. The V gene is TRBV7-7, the J gene TRBJ2-1, with D tentatively TRBD1 (6 bases). This CDR3 has 13 residues. CDR1 SSHAT and CDR2 FNYEAQ come from the germline V gene (reference sequence). The chain's CDR3 is CASSLDRSHEQFF. Here the CDR3 DNA reads TGTGCTAGCAGCTTAGACAGGTCCCATGAGCAGTTCTTC.

This clonotype showed up many times. The genes are TRBV27 and TRBJ2-7; 8 bases line up with TRBD1. Germline V gives CDR1 MNHEY, CDR2 SMNVEV (reference sequence). V shed 5 bases and J 5 bases; nucleotides not matched to a gene: 14. This CDR3 has 16 amino acids. The CDR3 loop is CASSRGTGGGSDEQYF. Here the CDR3 DNA reads TGTGCCAGCAGTAGGGGGACAGGCGGTGGTTCCGACGAGCAGTACTTC.

This clonotype was picked up many times. The V and J genes are TRBV20-1 and TRBJ2-1; no firm D call. V was shortened by 1 base and J by 0 bases, with 7 bases between the two germline ends. Germline V CDR1 and CDR2: DFQATT, SNEGSKA (reference sequence). CDR3 size: 14 residues. Here the CDR3 reads CSARGGSSYNEQFF. The CDR3 region has the DNA TGCAGTGCTAGAGGGGGTAGCTCCTACAATGAGCAGTTCTTC.

This clonotype was recorded many times. This chain links TRBV5-1 with TRBJ2-3; TRBD1 is a possible D gene (5 bases). Trimming cost V 3 bases and J 1 base, with 12 bases left between them. Germline values: CDR1 SGHRS, CDR2 YFSETQ. CDR3 size: 15 residues. The chain's CDR3 is CASSSQASGTDTQYF. DNA of the CDR3: TGCGCCAGCAGCTCACAGGCGTCCGGCACAGATACGCAGTATTTT.

This clonotype was picked up many times. The V gene is TRBV20-1, the J gene TRBJ2-5; TRBD2 agrees at 7 bases. There are 14 residues in the CDR3. J was trimmed by 3 bases and V by 3 bases; bases with no gene match: 7. Germline-derived CDR1 and CDR2 are DFQATT and SNEGSKA (reference sequence). The CDR3: CSARGGGAKETQYF. Here the CDR3 DNA reads TGCAGTGCTAGGGGCGGGGGAGCCAAAGAGACCCAGTACTTC.

There are a few counts of this clonotype. The chain recombines TRBV18 with TRBJ2-1; D is perhaps TRBD1 or TRBD2 (5 bases each). Trimming took 3 bases from V and 10 from J, leaving 22 bases between them. The CDR3 runs 16 residues. Germline loops: CDR1 KGHSH, CDR2 LQKENI. The CDR3 DNA reads as TGTGCCAGCTCACCCGGGACCCAAGGTTGGGGTCACGAGCAGTTCTTC. It encodes CASSPGTQGWGHEQFF.

The chain joins TRBV7-9 to TRBJ2-3; TRBD1 might be the D (6 bases). This CDR3 contains 15 residues. CDR1 is SEHNR and CDR2 is FQNEAQ in the germline V gene (reference sequence). V lost 3 bases and J 0 bases, leaving 10 bases between the germline ends. The CDR3 loop is CASSFPGASTDTQYF. For the CDR3, the DNA is TGTGCCAGCAGCTTTCCAGGGGCGAGCACAGATACGCAGTATTTT.

The table lists this clonotype with a count of one. One base away lies a much larger clone, so this may be a sequencing read error. This sequence joins TRBV27 and TRBJ1-5; 8 nucleotides line up with TRBD1. The CDR3 is 14 residues long. Germline CDR1 is MNHEY and CDR2 is SMNVEV (reference sequence). CDR3: CASRVQGVNQAQHF. The CDR3, as DNA: TGTGCCAGCAGAGTACAGGGGGTCAATCAGGCCCAGCATTTT.